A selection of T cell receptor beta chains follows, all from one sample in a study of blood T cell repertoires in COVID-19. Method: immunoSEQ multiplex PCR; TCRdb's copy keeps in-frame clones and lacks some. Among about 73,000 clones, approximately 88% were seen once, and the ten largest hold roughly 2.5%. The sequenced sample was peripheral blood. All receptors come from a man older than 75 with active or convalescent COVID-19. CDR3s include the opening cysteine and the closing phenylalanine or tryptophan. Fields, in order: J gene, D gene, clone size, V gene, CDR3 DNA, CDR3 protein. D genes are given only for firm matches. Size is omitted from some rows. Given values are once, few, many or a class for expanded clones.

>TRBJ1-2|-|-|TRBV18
TGTGCCAGCTCACCCTCTGCAGGGTCTAACTATGGCTACACCTTC
CASSPSAGSNYGYTF
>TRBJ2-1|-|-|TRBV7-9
TGTGCCAGCAGCCGACCGAGCGGAAAGACCTACAATGAGCAGTTCTTC
CASSRPSGKTYNEQFF
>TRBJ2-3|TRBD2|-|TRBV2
TGTGCCAGCAGTGTTCTGGCGGGGGGTCAAGATACGCAGTATTTT
CASSVLAGGQDTQYF
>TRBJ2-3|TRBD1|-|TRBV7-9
TGTGCCAGCAGCTTAAGTGCAGGGGGTAACACAGATACGCAGTATTTT
CASSLSAGGNTDTQYF
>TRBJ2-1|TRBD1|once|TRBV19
TGTGCCAGTAGTACTACAGGGGGAGACTACAATGAGCAGTTCTTC
CASSTTGGDYNEQFF
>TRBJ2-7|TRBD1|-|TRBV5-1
TGCGCCAGCGGCCCGACAGGGGACAATTTCTACGAGCAGTACTTC
CASGPTGDNFYEQYF
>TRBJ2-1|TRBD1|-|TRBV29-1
TGCAGCGTTGGTCAGGGGGTCATGAATGAGCAGTTCTTC
CSVGQGVMNEQFF
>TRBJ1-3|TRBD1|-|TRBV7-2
TGTGCCAGCAGCTTTTATCGGACAGGGAGCTCTGGAAACACCATATATTTT
CASSFYRTGSSGNTIYF
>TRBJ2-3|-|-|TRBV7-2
TGTGCCAGCAGCTTGGGTAGCGGTGGCACAGATACGCAGTATTTT
CASSLGSGGTDTQYF
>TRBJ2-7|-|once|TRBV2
TGTGCCAGCAGTCTTCTGGGAGCGGCCGAGCAGTACTTC
CASSLLGAAEQYF
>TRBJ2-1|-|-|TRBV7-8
TGTGCCAGCAGCTCCTCCCCGCAGGACTACAATGAGCAGTTCTTC
CASSSSPQDYNEQFF
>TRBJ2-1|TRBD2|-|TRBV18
TGTGCCAGCTCTCAGGGACTAGCGGGAGGGGAGAATGAGCAGTTCTTC
CASSQGLAGGENEQFF
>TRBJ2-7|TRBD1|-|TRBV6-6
TGTGCCAGCGGGGACAGGGATCACGAGCAGTACTTC
CASGDRDHEQYF
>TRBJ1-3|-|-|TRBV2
TGTGCCAGCAGTCGTTACAGGGTCTCTGGAAACACCATATATTTT
CASSRYRVSGNTIYF
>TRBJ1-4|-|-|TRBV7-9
TGTGCCAGCAGCTTAACACAAACTAATGAAAAACTGTTTTTT
CASSLTQTNEKLFF
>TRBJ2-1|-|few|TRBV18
TGTGCCAGCTCACCTTTTAATTTGTTAAAGGGGGTTCACTACAATGAGCAGTTCTTC
CASSPFNLLKGVHYNEQFF
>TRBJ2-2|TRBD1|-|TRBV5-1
TGCGCCAGCACCCGGACAGGGATGAACACCGGGGAGCTGTTTTTT
CASTRTGMNTGELFF
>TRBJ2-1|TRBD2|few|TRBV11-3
TGTGCCAGCAGCTTAGGGGGCGGGAGTTCGGATGAGCAGTTCTTC
CASSLGGGSSDEQFF
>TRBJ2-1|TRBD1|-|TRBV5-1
TGCGCCAGCAGCAGGGGACAGGCGGGCTTCTACAATGAGCAGTTCTTC
CASSRGQAGFYNEQFF
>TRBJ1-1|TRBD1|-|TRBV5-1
TGCGCCAGCAGCCGGGACAGGGTCACTGAAGCTTTCTTT
CASSRDRVTEAFF
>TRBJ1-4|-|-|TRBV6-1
TGTGCCAGCAGGGGGATAACAGGATTGGGAGAAAAACTGTTTTTT
CASRGITGLGEKLFF
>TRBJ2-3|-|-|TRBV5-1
TGCGCCAGCAGCTTGGCGGGTTCTAGCACAGATACGCAGTATTTT
CASSLAGSSTDTQYF
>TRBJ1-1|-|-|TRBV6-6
TGTGCCAGCAGTTACTCGACAGTGAACACTGAAGCTTTCTTT
CASSYSTVNTEAFF
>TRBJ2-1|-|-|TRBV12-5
TGTGCTAGTGGTTTGATCCGTGAGCAGTTCTTC
CASGLIREQFF
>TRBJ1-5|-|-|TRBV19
TGTGCCAGTAGTAGCTCAGGGAAGCAGCCCCAGCATTTT
CASSSSGKQPQHF
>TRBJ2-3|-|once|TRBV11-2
TGTGCCAGCAGCTTAGGTTCCCAGACTGATACGCAGTATTTT
CASSLGSQTDTQYF
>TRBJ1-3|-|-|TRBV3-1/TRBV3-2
TGTGCCAGCAGCCAAGGACAGATCTCTGGAAACACCATATATTTT
CASSQGQISGNTIYF
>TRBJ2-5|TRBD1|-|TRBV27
TGTGCCAGCAGTTTAACCGGGCCCAGGGGGAGTGTAAACCAAGAGACCCAGTACTTC
CASSLTGPRGSVNQETQYF
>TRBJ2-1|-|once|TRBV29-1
TGCAGCGTTGACAATACAGGGGAGCAGTTCTTC
CSVDNTGEQFF
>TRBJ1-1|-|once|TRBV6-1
TGTGCCAGCAGTGAATGGCCAACCATGAACACTGAAGCTTTCTTT
CASSEWPTMNTEAFF
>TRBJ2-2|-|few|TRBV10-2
TGCGCCAGCAGTGACCCGGGCCGGGGGAACACCGGGGAGCTGTTTTTT
CASSDPGRGNTGELFF
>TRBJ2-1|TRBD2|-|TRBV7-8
TGTGCCAGCAGCGCCACGGTCCCTAGCGGGGTAACCAGCTCCTACAATGAGCAGTTCTTC
CASSATVPSGVTSSYNEQFF
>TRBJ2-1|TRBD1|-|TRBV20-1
TGCAGTGCTAGTCGACAGGGGTTTAGGGACAATGAGCAGTTCTTC
CSASRQGFRDNEQFF
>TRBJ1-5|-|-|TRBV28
TGTGCCAGCAGTTCAAGGCTGGACATCTTCTATAGCAATCAGCCCCAGCATTTT
CASSSRLDIFYSNQPQHF
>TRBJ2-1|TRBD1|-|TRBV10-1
TGCGCCAGCAGTTCGGACAGGGCTTACAATGAGCAGTTCTTC
CASSSDRAYNEQFF
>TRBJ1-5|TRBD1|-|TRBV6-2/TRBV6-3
TGTGCCAGCAGCGCCACAGGGGGCGGCAATCAGCCCCAGCATTTT
CASSATGGGNQPQHF
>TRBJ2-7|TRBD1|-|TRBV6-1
TGTGCCAGCAGTGAAGCCAGGACAGGGAAATTTGAGCAGTACTTC
CASSEARTGKFEQYF
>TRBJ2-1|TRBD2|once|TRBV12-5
TGTGCTAGTGGTTTCGCTCGCGGGGGGGCCGTTGAGCAGTTCTTC
CASGFARGGAVEQFF
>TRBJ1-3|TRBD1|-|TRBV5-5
TGTGCCAGCAGCTTAAGACAGGGGAGCTCTGGAAACACCATATATTTT
CASSLRQGSSGNTIYF
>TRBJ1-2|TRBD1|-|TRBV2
TGTGCCAGCAGTGAAGGAGGGACAGGGGCCTTGTTTCTAGGTGGCTACACCTTC
CASSEGGTGALFLGGYTF
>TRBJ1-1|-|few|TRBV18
TGTGCCAGCTCACCCTCCCGCGGGGGTGAAGCTTTCTTT
CASSPSRGGEAFF
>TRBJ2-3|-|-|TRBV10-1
TGCGCCAGCAGTTTAGGACAGGGAGGGACAGATACGCAGTATTTT
CASSLGQGGTDTQYF
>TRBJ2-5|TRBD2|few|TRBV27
TGTGCCAGCAGTAAAACTAGCGGGGGCCGAGAGACCCAGTACTTC
CASSKTSGGRETQYF
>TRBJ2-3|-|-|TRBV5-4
TGTGCCAGCAGCGAACGCAGCTGGGGCTATAGCACAGATACGCAGTATTTT
CASSERSWGYSTDTQYF
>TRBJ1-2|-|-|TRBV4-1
TGCGCCAGCAGCCAAGTCGGCAGGCAGTCTAACTATGGCTACACCTTC
CASSQVGRQSNYGYTF
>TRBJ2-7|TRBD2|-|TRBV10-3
TGTGCCATCAGTGAGCGACTAGCGGGACTAGCGAGCGAGCAGTACTTC
CAISERLAGLASEQYF
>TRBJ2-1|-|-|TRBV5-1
TGCGCCAGCAGCTCGTGGACGACAGTAAACAATGAGCAGTTCTTC
CASSSWTTVNNEQFF
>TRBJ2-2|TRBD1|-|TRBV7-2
TGTGCCAGCAGCTTACGGACAGGGACGAACACCGGGGAGCTGTTTTTT
CASSLRTGTNTGELFF
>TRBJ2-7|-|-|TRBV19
TGTGCCAGTAGTAACGCCAGGGGATTAGGGGAGCAGTACTTC
CASSNARGLGEQYF
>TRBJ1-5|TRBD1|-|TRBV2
TGTGCCAGCAGTGAGTCGGGACAGGGCAGGCAGCCCCAGCATTTT
CASSESGQGRQPQHF
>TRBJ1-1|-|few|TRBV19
TGTGCCAGTAGTAAAGGACTCTCTGCGAGCGCTGAAGCTTTCTTT
CASSKGLSASAEAFF
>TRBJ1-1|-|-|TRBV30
TGTGCCTGGAGTGCCACCGGGAGGTCTTTCTTT
CAWSATGRSFF
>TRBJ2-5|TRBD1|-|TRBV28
TGTGCCAGCAGTTTACCCCGGCAGGGGGCAGAGACCCAGTACTTC
CASSLPRQGAETQYF
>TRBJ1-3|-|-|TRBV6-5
TGTGCCAGCAGTTACTCGAGAGTTGCCTCTGGAAACACCATATATTTT
CASSYSRVASGNTIYF
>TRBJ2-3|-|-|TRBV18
TGTGCCAGCTCACCAATTCAGAGCACAGATACGCAGTATTTT
CASSPIQSTDTQYF
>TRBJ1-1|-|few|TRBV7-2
TGTGCCAGCAGTCGAGGAGGGTATGGGGGGGTCGAAGCTTTCTTT
CASSRGGYGGVEAFF
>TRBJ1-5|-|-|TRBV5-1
TGCGCCAGCAGCTTGGACTCAGGGCCGAATCAGCCCCAGCATTTT
CASSLDSGPNQPQHF
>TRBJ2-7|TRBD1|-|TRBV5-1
TGCGCCAGCAGCTTTCGGACAGGGGGCTTTTACGAGCAGTACTTC
CASSFRTGGFYEQYF
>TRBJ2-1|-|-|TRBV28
TGTGCCACCTCGGGTCCCTCCTACAATGAGCAGTTCTTC
CATSGPSYNEQFF
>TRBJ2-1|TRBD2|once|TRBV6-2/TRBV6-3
TGTGCCAGCAGTTACTCGGGCGGGGGGGCCAATGAGCAGTTCTTC
CASSYSGGGANEQFF